This TCR beta chain was captured by sequencing in a study of blood T cell repertoires in COVID-19. The overall study: The United States, Italy and Spain were the sources of the acute and convalescent COVID-19 samples. Sources were T cells, B-cell-depleted T cells, or PBMCs; the material itself was cDNA or gDNA.

CDR3 length: 18 residues. With V trimmed by 0 bases and J by 0 bases, 6 bases remained unmatched. Germline CDR1 is SGHNT and CDR2 is YYREEE (reference sequence). The authors' processing: The assay estimated nucleated cells by amplifying reference gene primers. TCRdb's table, derived via immunoSEQ multiplex PCR, lists solely in-frame clones and lacks some. D and trimming were read from the DNA, whereas the V and J calls and clone size are those reported in that table. Of about 190,000 clones listed, roughly 81% are singletons. The V call is TRBV5-4, the J call TRBJ2-5, with 12 bases lining up with TRBD2. The sequence came from a woman aged 70-85 years with active or convalescent COVID-19. Material: peripheral blood. The CDR3 DNA reads as TGTGCCAGCAGCTTGGGGCCCCTAGCGGGAGGGTACCAAGAGACCCAGTACTTC. It translates to CASSLGPLAGGYQETQYF.